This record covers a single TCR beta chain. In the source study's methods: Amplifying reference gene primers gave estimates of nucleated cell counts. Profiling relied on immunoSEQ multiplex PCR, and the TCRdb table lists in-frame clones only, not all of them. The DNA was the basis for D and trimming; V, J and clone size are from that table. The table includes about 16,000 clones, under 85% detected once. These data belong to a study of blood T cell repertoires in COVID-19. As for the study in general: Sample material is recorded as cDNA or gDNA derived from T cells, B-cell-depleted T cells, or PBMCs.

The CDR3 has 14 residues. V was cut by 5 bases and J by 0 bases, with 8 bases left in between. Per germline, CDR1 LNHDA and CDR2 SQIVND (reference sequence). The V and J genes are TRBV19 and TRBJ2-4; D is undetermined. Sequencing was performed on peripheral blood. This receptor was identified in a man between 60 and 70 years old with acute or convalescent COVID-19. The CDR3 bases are TGTGCCAGTAGTTACAACATAGCCAAAAACATTCAGTACTTC. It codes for CASSYNIAKNIQYF.